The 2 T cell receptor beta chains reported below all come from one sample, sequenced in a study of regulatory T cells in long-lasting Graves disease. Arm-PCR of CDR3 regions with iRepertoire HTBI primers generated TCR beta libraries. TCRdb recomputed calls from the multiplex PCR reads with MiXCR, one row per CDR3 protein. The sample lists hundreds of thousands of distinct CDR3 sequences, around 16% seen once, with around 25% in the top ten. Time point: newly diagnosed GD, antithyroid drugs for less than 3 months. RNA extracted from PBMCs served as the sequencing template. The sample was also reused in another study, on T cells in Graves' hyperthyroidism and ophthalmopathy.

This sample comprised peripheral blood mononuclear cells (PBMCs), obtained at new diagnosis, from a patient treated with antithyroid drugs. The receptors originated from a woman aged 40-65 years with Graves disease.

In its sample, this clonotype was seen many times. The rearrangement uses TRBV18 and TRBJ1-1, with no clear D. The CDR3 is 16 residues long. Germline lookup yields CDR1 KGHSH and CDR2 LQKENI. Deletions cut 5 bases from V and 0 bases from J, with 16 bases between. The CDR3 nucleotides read TGTGCCAGCTCAGCCTTCGTTCTGACCATGAACACTGAAGCTTTCTTT. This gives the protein CASSAFVLTMNTEAFF.

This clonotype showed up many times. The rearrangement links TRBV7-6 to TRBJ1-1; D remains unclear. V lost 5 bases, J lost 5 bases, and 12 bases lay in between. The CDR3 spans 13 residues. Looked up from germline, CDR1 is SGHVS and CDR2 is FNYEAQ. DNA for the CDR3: TGTGCCAGCAGCCCAGATCGGTTAACTGAAGCTTTCTTT. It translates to CASSPDRLTEAFF.